These 15 T cell receptor beta chains were all obtained from the same sample, sequenced in a study of blood T cell repertoires in COVID-19. Using immunoSEQ multiplex PCR, the repertoire was profiled, and TCRdb retains in-frame clones only, with some absent. The sample lists roughly 23,000 clones, under 95% seen once, with 4% in the top ten. The material sequenced was peripheral blood. The receptor source for this set is a woman aged 50 to 60 with active COVID-19.

This chain connects TRBV7-9 to TRBJ2-6, with TRBD1 matching 12 bases. J lost 2 bases, V lost 5 bases, and 10 bases had no gene match. The CDR3 contains 19 residues. Germline lookup yields CDR1 SEHNR and CDR2 FQNEAQ (reference sequence). CDR3 region: CASSVIPGQGATGANVLTF. The CDR3 bases are TGTGCCAGCAGCGTAATCCCGGGACAGGGGGCAACTGGGGCCAACGTCCTGACTTTC.

The chain employs TRBV19 and TRBJ2-2, with a possible D match to TRBD2 (5 bases). V lost 5 bases and J lost 5, with 12 bases in between. Per germline, CDR1 LNHDA and CDR2 SQIVND (reference sequence). The CDR3 length is 14 residues. CDR3 loop: CASSPISGTGELFF. The CDR3 nucleotides read TGTGCCAGTAGTCCAATCTCGGGAACCGGGGAGCTGTTTTTT.

The chain carries TRBV19 and TRBJ1-1, with 10 bases that match TRBD1. The CDR3 totals 14 residues. The V and J ends lost 3 bases and 5 bases, in that order; junction bases with no gene match: 3. Germline V CDR1 and CDR2: LNHDA, SQIVND (reference sequence). CDR3 DNA: TGTGCCAGTAGTATTGGACAGGGGGGGACTGAAGCTTTCTTT. Amino acid sequence: CASSIGQGGTEAFF.

This chain uses TRBV6-5 with TRBJ1-5, with D perhaps matching TRBD1 (5 bases). Germline lookup yields CDR1 MNHEY and CDR2 SVGAGI. The length of the CDR3 is 16 residues. V lost 2 bases, J lost 2 bases, and 13 bases lay in between. DNA of the CDR3: TGTGCCAGCAGTTACGTCAGAAGGGGTGGCAATCAGCCCCAGCATTTT. Translation gives CASSYVRRGGNQPQHF.

This chain joins TRBV7-2 and TRBJ1-2; D perhaps matches TRBD1 (6 bases). The CDR3 has 17 amino acids. V was cut by 3 bases and J by 4 bases, with 21 bases left in between. Per germline, CDR1 SGHTA and CDR2 FQGNSA. The CDR3 sequence is CASSFLTGGGPGYGYTF. DNA of the CDR3: TGTGCCAGCAGCTTCCTAACTGGGGGGGGGCCTGGCTATGGCTACACCTTC.

The chain has TRBV5-1 and TRBJ2-1, with 9 bases that match TRBD2. CDR1 is SGHRS and CDR2 is YFSETQ in the germline V gene. V lost 3 bases and J lost 5; bases outside the gene matches: 6. The CDR3 sequence is 15 residues long. The CDR3, as DNA: TGCGCCAGCAGCTCCTTAGCGGGGGCCAACAATGAGCAGTTCTTC. Residues: CASSSLAGANNEQFF.

The genes are TRBV9 and TRBJ1-3; the D is unclear. The germline CDR1 and CDR2 sequences are SGDLS and YYNGEE. The CDR3 covers 14 residues. The V gene lost 2 bases and the J gene lost 0 bases, with 6 bases spanning the gap. The CDR3 nucleotides read TGTGCCAGCAGCGTCAAGAGCTCTGGAAACACCATATATTTT. It specifies CASSVKSSGNTIYF.

This rearrangement joins TRBV12-3 or TRBV12-4 to TRBJ2-1; possibly TRBD2 for D (5 bases). CDR3 length: 13 amino acids. Between the trimmed V and J ends, which lost 1 base and 4 bases, there was a span of 5 bases. The DNA for the CDR3 is TGTGCCAGCAGTTTAGGAGGGTACAATGAGCAGTTCTTC. It yields the protein CASSLGGYNEQFF.

This clone was detected once. The gene calls are TRBV10-1 and TRBJ2-3; 8 bases map to TRBD1. The J segment lost 2 bases and the V segment lost 4 bases, leaving 2 bases of the junction unmatched. Germline CDR1 WNHNN, CDR2 SYGVQD (reference sequence). The CDR3 is 14 amino acids. This CDR3 reads CASSGQGHTDTQYF. CDR3 DNA sequence: TGCGCCAGCAGTGGACAGGGGCACACAGATACGCAGTATTTT.

CDR3 nucleotide sequence: TGTGCCAGCAGTGAATGGGTAGGGGCTAGCAATCAGCCCCAGCATTTT. It translates to CASSEWVGASNQPQHF. The genes are TRBV6-1 and TRBJ1-5, with D tentatively TRBD1 (5 bases). Trimming took off 2 bases at V and 0 bases at J, with 11 bases between the two ends. CDR1 and CDR2 (germline): MNHNS, SASEGT. The CDR3 is 16 residues long.

The J gene is TRBJ2-1, the V gene TRBV9; 8 nucleotides line up with TRBD1. This CDR3 comprises 18 residues. Trimming cost V 4 bases and J 5 bases; bases outside gene matches: 17. From germline, CDR1 is SGDLS and CDR2 YYNGEE. CDR3: CASSTRDRIITAHNEQFF. CDR3 nucleotide sequence: TGTGCCAGCAGCACGCGGGACAGGATCATCACTGCCCACAATGAGCAGTTCTTC.

V and J are TRBV7-9 and TRBJ2-3; D not certain. Trimming left V 5 bases short and J 6 bases short, with 15 bases between. The V gene's germline CDR1 is SEHNR and CDR2 FQNEAQ (reference sequence). This CDR3 has 14 amino acids. In DNA, the CDR3 is TGTGCCAGCAGCCCACCCCCAGAGGAGGATACGCAGTATTTT. This codes for CASSPPPEEDTQYF.

CDR3 sequence: CASSLLAGLGTDTQYF. In nucleotides, the CDR3 is TGTGCCAGCAGCCTACTAGCGGGTCTAGGCACAGATACGCAGTATTTT. The V gene is TRBV7-3, the J gene TRBJ2-3, with 9 bases aligning to TRBD2. CDR1 is SGHTA and CDR2 is FQGTGA in the germline V gene. The CDR3 loop spans 16 amino acids. V trimming: 5 bases; J trimming: 1 base; junction bases outside the gene matches: 7. Using reference TRBV7-3 and TRBJ2-3 for the parts outside the CDR3, the full variable domain is GAGVSQTPSNKVTEKGKYVELRCDPISGHTALYWYRQSLGQGPEFLIYFQGTGAADDSGLPNDRFFAVRPEGSVSTLKIQRTERGDSAVYLCASSLLAGLGTDTQYFGPGTRLTVL.

The rearrangement uses TRBV20-1 and TRBJ2-7, with D perhaps TRBD2 (7 bases). The CDR3 is 11 residues long. Germline CDR1 and CDR2: DFQATT and SNEGSKA (reference sequence). V was pared by 6 bases and J by 5 bases, with 11 bases between. Written as DNA, the CDR3 is TGCAGTGCCTCCGGGGGGCACGAGCAGTACTTC. It encodes CSASGGHEQYF.

CDR3 nucleotides: TGTGCCAGCAGCCAAGAAGAGGGAGATGGCTACACCTTC. Protein product: CASSQEEGDGYTF. The chain carries TRBV4-2 and TRBJ1-2, with no clear D. The CDR3 contains 13 residues. Trimming pared 0 bases from V and 6 bases from J, leaving 8 bases between. The germline CDR1 and CDR2 sequences are LGHNA and YNFKEQ.